Shown below are 31 T cell receptor beta chains from a single sample sequenced in a study of blood T cell repertoires in COVID-19. Assay used: immunoSEQ multiplex PCR; TCRdb lists only in-frame clones, some missing. Among some 130,000 clones, roughly four fifths were seen once, and the ten largest hold 11%. Sequences were obtained from peripheral blood. The receptors stem from a human donor in a cohort sampled during active COVID-19.

This chain joins TRBV27 and TRBJ2-3, with TRBD2 matching 8 bases. The CDR3 totals 15 residues. Per the germline V gene, CDR1 is MNHEY and CDR2 is SMNVEV (reference sequence). V dropped 4 bases and J dropped 3; count of bases not matched to a gene: 6. The CDR3 here is CASSWPGGATDTQYF. As DNA, the CDR3 is TGTGCCAGCAGTTGGCCCGGGGGGGCAACAGATACGCAGTATTTT.

There are a few counts of this clone. The J gene is TRBJ2-3, the V gene TRBV5-1; a possible D gene is TRBD2 (5 bases). V gave up 0 bases and J gave up 1 base, with 9 bases separating them. The CDR3 extends over 15 amino acids. Looked up from germline, CDR1 is SGHRS and CDR2 is YFSETQ. CDR3 sequence (DNA): TGCGCCAGCAGCTTGGGCGAAGCGGGCACAGATACGCAGTATTTT. Translated: CASSLGEAGTDTQYF.

This clone was recorded once. This sequence joins TRBV19 and TRBJ2-5, with unresolved D. This CDR3 has 11 residues. The V gene's germline CDR1 is LNHDA and CDR2 SQIVND (reference sequence). Trimming left V 8 bases short and J 3 bases short, with 7 bases between. CDR3 sequence (DNA): TGTGCCAGTGGCGGTAAAGAGACCCAGTACTTC. Amino acid sequence: CASGGKETQYF.

The chain joins TRBV4-1 to TRBJ2-1; D possibly corresponds to TRBD2 (5 bases). Trimming removed 0 bases from V and 6 bases from J, with 12 bases in between. The CDR3 is made up of 15 amino acids. Germline assignment: CDR1 MGHRA and CDR2 YSYEKL. CDR3 in amino acids: CASSQDWAGRNEQFF. CDR3 coding DNA: TGCGCCAGCAGCCAAGATTGGGCGGGCCGCAATGAGCAGTTCTTC.

The rearrangement links TRBV11-2 to TRBJ2-5, with 7 bases lining up with TRBD2. Germline assignment: CDR1 SGHAT and CDR2 FQNNGV. With 2 bases clipped from V and 5 bases from J, the junction kept 5 bases outside the gene matches. This CDR3 region has 14 residues. DNA of the CDR3: TGTGCCAGCAGCTTACAGCGGGGCACGGAGACCCAGTACTTC. It encodes CASSLQRGTETQYF.

This clone came up a few times. This chain links TRBV5-4 with TRBJ1-6, with TRBD1 identical over 8 bases. After removal of 4 bases from V and 8 bases from J, the junction contained 5 bases not matched to a gene. CDR1 is SGHNT, CDR2 YYREEE, per germline (reference sequence). The CDR3 length is 14 residues. The CDR3 DNA follows: TGTGCCAGCAGCGATGGACAGGGATATTCACCCCTCCACTTT. Amino acid sequence: CASSDGQGYSPLHF.

This clone has only one observation. This chain joins TRBV24-1 and TRBJ1-1; D not certain. The germline V gene has CDR1 KGHDR and CDR2 SFDVKD. V was cut by 7 bases and J by 1 base, with 12 bases left in between. The CDR3 has 14 amino acids. CDR3 nucleotide sequence: TGTGCCACCAGGTCGGGATCGGGGAACACTGAAGCTTTCTTT. It specifies CATRSGSGNTEAFF.

This clone was counted once. The rearrangement links TRBV12-3 or TRBV12-4 to TRBJ1-1, with D maybe TRBD1 (5 bases). V was clipped by 2 bases and J by 4 bases, with 8 bases between them. This CDR3 is 13 amino acids long. The CDR3 DNA is TGTGCCAGCAGTTTAAAGGGGCGCACTGAAGCTTTCTTT. It codes for CASSLKGRTEAFF.

The J gene is TRBJ1-1, the V gene TRBV6-5; D remains unclear. In germline, CDR1 is MNHEY, CDR2 SVGAGI. The CDR3 is made up of 14 amino acids. V gave up 7 bases and J gave up 0 bases, with 12 bases separating them. This chain's CDR3 is CASTPGIVNTEAFF. CDR3 nucleotide sequence: TGTGCCAGCACCCCAGGAATAGTGAACACTGAAGCTTTCTTT.

The CDR3 nucleotides are TGCGCCAGCAGCTACTACGCTCAGGGGAACACTGAAGCTTTCTTT. Its protein is CASSYYAQGNTEAFF. The V gene is TRBV5-1, the J gene TRBJ1-1, with D maybe TRBD1 (5 bases). This CDR3 is built from 15 residues. CDR1 is SGHRS and CDR2 is YFSETQ in the germline V gene. The V gene lost 3 bases and the J gene lost 1 base, with 13 bases spanning the gap.

The chain recombines TRBV3-1 (or the pseudogene TRBV3-2) with TRBJ1-2, with TRBD1 matching over 8 bases. The germline V gene has CDR1 LGHDT and CDR2 YNNKEL (reference sequence). The CDR3 runs 18 residues. With 7 bases clipped from V and 1 base from J, the junction kept 17 bases outside the gene matches. The CDR3 loop is CASTPIGRTGGSNYGYTF. CDR3 coding DNA: TGTGCCAGCACCCCGATAGGGAGAACAGGGGGTAGTAACTATGGCTACACCTTC.

This chain connects TRBV19 to TRBJ2-1; D ambiguous. The CDR3 consists of 14 residues. Trimming stripped 1 base from V and 0 bases from J, with 4 bases between. Germline CDR1 reads LNHDA; CDR2 reads SQIVND (reference sequence). CDR3 sequence (DNA): TGTGCCAGTAGTATAGGCAGCTCCTACAATGAGCAGTTCTTC. This gives the protein CASSIGSSYNEQFF.

The chain uses TRBV7-9 and TRBJ2-3; D is unclear. The germline V and J ends were trimmed by 5 bases and 0 bases, with 15 bases remaining between them. Germline lookup yields CDR1 SEHNR and CDR2 FQNEAQ (reference sequence). The CDR3 loop spans 16 amino acids. The CDR3 region has the DNA TGTGCCAGCAGCCACCCGGGTCGGCCTAGCACAGATACGCAGTATTTT. Residues: CASSHPGRPSTDTQYF.

This sequence joins TRBV30 and TRBJ2-7; TRBD2 matches at 10 bases. Germline CDR1 reads GTSNPN; CDR2 reads SVGIG (reference sequence). J lost 3 bases, V lost 3 bases, and 5 bases had no gene match. This CDR3 has 14 amino acids. In DNA, the CDR3 is TGTGCCTGGAGGGTAGCGGGGGGCTACTACGAGCAGTACTTC. It yields the protein CAWRVAGGYYEQYF. Full variable domain (rest looked up from reference TRBV30 and TRBJ2-7): SQTIHQWPATLVQPVGSPLSLECTVEGTSNPNLYWYRQAAGRGLQLLFYSVGIGQISSEVPQNLSASRPQDRQFILSSKKLLLSDSGFYLCAWRVAGGYYEQYFGPGTRLTVT.

V usage is TRBV6-5 and J usage is TRBJ1-2, with TRBD1 as a possible D gene (6 bases). The CDR3 is 12 amino acids. Germline CDR1 MNHEY, CDR2 SVGAGI. The V and J ends lost 6 bases and 8 bases respectively, with 13 bases between them. CDR3 in amino acids: CASSSGVRGYTF. In DNA form, the CDR3 reads TGTGCCAGCAGCTCAGGGGTGCGAGGCTACACCTTC.

The V gene is TRBV9, the J gene TRBJ2-2, with TRBD1 matching 8 bases. The germline CDR1 and CDR2 sequences are SGDLS and YYNGEE. V lost 0 bases and J lost 1; bases outside the gene matches: 14. The CDR3 length is 20 residues. This CDR3 is CASSVAPSRDRYRNTGELFF. The DNA for the CDR3 is TGTGCCAGCAGCGTAGCTCCGTCCCGGGACAGGTATAGGAACACCGGGGAGCTGTTTTTT.

V gene TRBV5-1 combines with J gene TRBJ1-2; weak D call: TRBD1 (6 bases). The CDR3 totals 13 residues. In germline, CDR1 is SGHRS, CDR2 YFSETQ. Trimming removed 2 bases from V and 8 bases from J, with 13 bases in between. The CDR3, as DNA: TGCGCCAGCAGCTTCCAGGGGATTGGGGGCTACACCTTC. This gives the protein CASSFQGIGGYTF.

V gene TRBV10-3 combines with J gene TRBJ2-7, with 9 bases that match TRBD1. The CDR3 contains 15 residues. CDR1 and CDR2 from the germline V gene are ENHRY and SYGVKD. V dropped 1 base and J dropped 6; count of bases not matched to a gene: 7. The DNA of the CDR3 is TGTGCCATCAGTGAGTTACAGGGGGCGAGAAGCGAGCAGTACTTC. Residues: CAISELQGARSEQYF.

This clone was counted a single time. The chain has TRBV6-1 and TRBJ1-6; tentatively, D is TRBD1 (5 bases). Germline CDR1 is MNHNS and CDR2 is SASEGT. The ends were cut back, 2 bases at V and 6 bases at J, with 11 bases in the middle. The CDR3 is 15 residues long. This CDR3 is CASSELGLLNSPLHF. CDR3 DNA sequence: TGTGCCAGCAGTGAATTGGGGCTCCTTAATTCACCCCTCCACTTT.

This clone was picked up a small number of times. This rearrangement joins TRBV6-5 to TRBJ1-1; 7 positions agree with TRBD1. The ends lost 6 bases at V and 5 bases at J; junction bases unmatched: 12. This CDR3 comprises 15 residues. Germline CDR1 MNHEY, CDR2 SVGAGI. This chain's CDR3 is CASRGQTLGKTEAFF. CDR3 nucleotides: TGTGCCAGCAGGGGACAGACTCTCGGAAAAACTGAAGCTTTCTTT.

The rearrangement links TRBV24-1 to TRBJ2-7; no clear D gene. The CDR3 is 13 amino acids. Trimming removed 7 bases from V and 0 bases from J, with 9 bases in between. CDR1 KGHDR and CDR2 SFDVKD come from the germline V gene. Written as DNA, the CDR3 is TGTGCCACCAGGGTGATTAGCTCCTACGAGCAGTACTTC. This codes for CATRVISSYEQYF.

This rearrangement joins TRBV2 to TRBJ1-1; D is uncertain. V was shortened by 5 bases and J by 2 bases, with 9 bases between the two germline ends. The CDR3 has 13 amino acids. In germline, CDR1 is SNHLY, CDR2 FYNNEI. The CDR3 DNA sequence: TGTGCCAGCAGTTGGACGGGAAACACTGAAGCTTTCTTT. Translated: CASSWTGNTEAFF.

This chain uses TRBV28 with TRBJ1-2, with 9 bases identical to TRBD1. The length of the CDR3 is 17 residues. Germline CDR1 is MDHEN and CDR2 is SYDVKM. The V gene end was trimmed by 5 bases and the J gene end by 4 bases; junction bases not matched to a gene: 14. The CDR3 reads CASSVMRGTGHPYGYTF. The CDR3 nucleotides read TGTGCCAGCAGTGTCATGAGGGGGACAGGGCACCCCTATGGCTACACCTTC.

The chain is built from TRBV7-2 and TRBJ1-5; D unresolved. The CDR3 runs to 12 residues. With 2 bases removed from V and 13 bases from J, the gap between germline ends came to 12 bases. In germline, CDR1 is SGHTA, CDR2 FQGNSA. In nucleotides, the CDR3 is TGTGCCAGCAGCTTATACCCAGGCCTTCAGCATTTT. Translated: CASSLYPGLQHF.

V usage is TRBV27 and J usage is TRBJ1-1; tentative D call: TRBD1 (6 bases). V lost 6 bases and J 2 bases, leaving 13 bases between the germline ends. The CDR3 loop spans 14 amino acids. Looked up from germline, CDR1 is MNHEY and CDR2 is SMNVEV (reference sequence). The CDR3 loop reads CASSDPGHNTEAFF. CDR3 bases: TGTGCCAGCAGCGATCCGGGACATAACACTGAAGCTTTCTTT.

The V call is TRBV9, the J call TRBJ2-7; the match to TRBD1 covers 7 bases. The CDR3 covers 16 residues. V shed 7 bases, J shed 6 bases, and the junction held 19 bases outside the gene matches. Germline CDR1 reads SGDLS; CDR2 reads YYNGEE. The CDR3 loop is CASAEWDSGTVIEQYF. The CDR3 DNA is TGTGCCAGCGCCGAGTGGGATTCCGGGACAGTAATCGAGCAGTACTTC.

The V call is TRBV6-6, the J call TRBJ2-2; TRBD2 agrees at 7 bases. From germline, CDR1 is MNHNY and CDR2 SVGAGI (reference sequence). The J segment lost 7 bases and the V segment lost 7 bases, leaving 12 bases of the junction unmatched. The CDR3 is made up of 15 amino acids. The DNA for the CDR3 is TGTGCCAGCATCCAGTCGGGGGGTGGTGGCGGGGAGCTGTTTTTT. Translating gives CASIQSGGGGGELFF.

This chain links TRBV9 with TRBJ2-1, with D tentatively TRBD1 (5 bases). The CDR3 contains 16 residues. Trimming left V 0 bases short and J 2 bases short, with 12 bases between. Germline assignment: CDR1 SGDLS and CDR2 YYNGEE. The CDR3 nucleotides are TGTGCCAGCAGCGTAGTGGGGCCCACCGCCTACAATGAGCAGTTCTTC. It yields the protein CASSVVGPTAYNEQFF.

This sequence joins TRBV5-6 and TRBJ2-7, with 8 nucleotides matching TRBD1. J lost 4 bases, V lost 3 bases, and 3 bases had no gene match. The CDR3 sequence is 13 residues long. Germline V lookup: CDR1 SGHDT, CDR2 YYEEEE. CDR3 in DNA: TGTGCCAGCAGCTCCGGGACAGGATACGAGCAGTACTTC. Translating it yields CASSSGTGYEQYF.

This chain uses TRBV9 with TRBJ2-5; a weak D match, TRBD2 (6 bases). Germline CDR1 SGDLS, CDR2 YYNGEE. This CDR3 is built from 15 residues. V dropped 2 bases and J dropped 4 bases, with 15 bases sitting between them. The DNA for the CDR3 is TGTGCCAGCAGCGTCTCCCCGGGGGTAAGAGAGACCCAGTACTTC. This sequence encodes CASSVSPGVRETQYF.

The chain employs TRBV18 and TRBJ2-7, with TRBD1 matching over 9 bases. CDR1 is KGHSH and CDR2 is LQKENI in the germline V gene. The CDR3 is 14 residues long. V lost 3 bases, J lost 3 bases, and 3 bases stayed unmatched. The CDR3 DNA is TGTGCCAGCTCACCTACGACAGGGGGCTACGAGCAGTACTTC. It yields the protein CASSPTTGGYEQYF.